The sequence of this TCR beta chain was determined in a study of cytomegalovirus exposure and HLA in healthy donors. Whole-study results and caveats: Investigators reported fewer than 200 TCR beta chains as tied to cytomegalovirus.

Libraries were prepared by immunoSEQ multiplex PCR; TCRdb keeps only in-frame clonotypes and omits some of them. This table holds 130,000 or so clones, about 91% found once. Germline trimming cut 8 bases from V and 4 bases from J; bases unmatched to any gene: 6. Per the germline V gene, CDR1 is SNHLY and CDR2 is FYNNEI. This CDR3 region has 14 residues. With respect to this clone: Its antigen is undetermined.

Input material: PBMCs. The TCR originated in a woman between 18 and 29 years old in good health and CMV-seropositive. The rearrangement uses TRBV2 and TRBJ1-4; TRBD1 matches at 8 bases. CDR3 sequence reads: CASVTGDRNEKLFF. CDR3 bases: TGTGCCAGCGTGACAGGGGACCGTAATGAAAAACTGTTTTTT.